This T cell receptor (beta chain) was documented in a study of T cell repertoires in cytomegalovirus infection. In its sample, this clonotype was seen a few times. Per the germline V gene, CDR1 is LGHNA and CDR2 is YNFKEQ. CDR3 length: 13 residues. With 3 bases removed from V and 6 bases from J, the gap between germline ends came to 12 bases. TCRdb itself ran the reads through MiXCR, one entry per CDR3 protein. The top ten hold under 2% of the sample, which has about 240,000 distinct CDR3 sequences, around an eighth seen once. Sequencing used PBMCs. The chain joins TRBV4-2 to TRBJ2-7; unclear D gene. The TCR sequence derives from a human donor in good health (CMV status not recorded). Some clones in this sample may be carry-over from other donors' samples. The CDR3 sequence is CASSQDLSSEQYF. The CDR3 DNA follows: TGTGCCAGCAGCCAGGATCTCAGTAGCGAGCAGTACTTC.